The clone carrying this T cell receptor (beta chain) was seen ten or more times. The antigen is undetermined. The authors' processing: Construction of a distant-metastasis classifier for papillary thyroid cancer relied on CDR3 differences across clinicopathological groups. TCRdb re-processed the PCR reads through MiXCR. TCRdb's processing, not the authors' own work, is the source of the V and J calls. The sample holds some 33,000 clones, roughly a tenth seen once. Patients were all untreated before their thyroid surgery. The CDR3 totals 15 residues. Trimming cost V 7 bases and J 2 bases; bases outside gene matches: 5. Germline V gene lookup returns CDR1 LNHDA and CDR2 SQIVND (reference sequence). This sample was taken from a study of metastatic and nonmetastatic thyroid tumors. General study results and limits: Reportedly, malignant thyroid tumors had significantly higher TCR beta diversity than benign nodules, in blood and tumor.

The sequence came from a female donor with papillary thyroid cancer or a benign thyroid nodule (not recorded which). Some clones in this sample may be carry-over from other donors' samples. The sample consisted of blood. J is TRBJ2-2 and V is TRBV19, with 9 bases aligning to TRBD2. CDR3 in amino acids: CASTRLAGNTGELFF. In DNA form, the CDR3 reads TGTGCCAGTACCCGGCTAGCGGGAAACACCGGGGAGCTGTTTTTT.